This TCR beta chain originates from a study of Ad26.COV2.S vaccination and SARS-CoV-2 variants. Looking at the study overall: Ad26.COV2.S shots went into the muscle once or twice, 56 days apart. Study results and limitations: Overall T cell responses may have been underestimated by the analyses of TCR breadth and depth.

The repertoire was sequenced with immunoSEQ multiplex PCR; TCRdb's copy has only in-frame clones and lacks some. The sample holds fewer than 400,000 clones, approximately 86% seen once. In the case of this clone: What it recognizes is unknown.

Treatment here: roughly 19 received Ad26.COV2.S at low or high dose, single or two shots; 5 received placebo; per-sample allocation not given. Day 63 following the first vaccine or placebo injection was when the samples were taken. This person who donated was an adult of 18-55 years in Boston. Built on an Ad26 vector, the vaccine expressed Wuhan-strain SARS-CoV-2 spike. Trimming left V 4 bases short and J 1 base short, with 14 bases between. The CDR3 runs to 15 residues. CDR1 and CDR2 (germline): MNHEY, SVGEGT. The chain combines TRBV6-2 or TRBV6-3 with TRBJ2-7; D might be TRBD1 or TRBD2, each matching 5 bases. The source is a person aged 18 to 65 who received the Ad26.COV2.S COVID-19 vaccine or a placebo. Sequencing was performed on peripheral blood, taken in a trial of Ad26.COV2.S vaccine versus placebo. DNA of the CDR3: TGTGCCAGCAGTTCCGGGGCGGACGGTTCCTACGAGCAGTACTTC. It yields the protein CASSSGADGSYEQYF.